Listed below are T cell receptor beta chains from one sample, sequenced in a study of blood T cell repertoires in COVID-19. Sequencing was performed with immunoSEQ multiplex PCR; in TCRdb, only in-frame clones are kept and a portion is missing. This table holds around 52,000 clones, about 86% found once. The sequenced sample was peripheral blood. Receptor source: a human donor in a cohort sampled during active COVID-19. Each CDR3 is given with its conserved first and last residue. Each record gives: V gene, CDR3 protein.

V gene: TRBV19; CDR3 protein: CASSRATDTQYF
V gene: TRBV10-3; CDR3 protein: CAISESVGRTGPDTQYF
V gene: TRBV5-1; CDR3 protein: CASSIGLAGSGELFF
V gene: TRBV9; CDR3 protein: CASSVGTGYGYTF
V gene: TRBV6-1; CDR3 protein: CASSEFQRVLGTQYF
V gene: TRBV5-5; CDR3 protein: CASTPGGHVNTEAFF
V gene: TRBV10-1; CDR3 protein: CASAAGDTQYF
V gene: TRBV10-3; CDR3 protein: CAISETSSRQADTQYF
V gene: TRBV18; CDR3 protein: CASSPGARTDTQYF
V gene: TRBV18; CDR3 protein: CASSQQGSYNSPLHF
V gene: TRBV27; CDR3 protein: CASSSPGQGSNQPQHF
V gene: TRBV9; CDR3 protein: CASSASGGRDTQYF
V gene: TRBV10-2; CDR3 protein: CASSEGTGSFYNEQFF
V gene: TRBV12-3/TRBV12-4; CDR3 protein: CASQSTAEQFF
V gene: TRBV12-5; CDR3 protein: CASGYGGGGNEQFF
V gene: TRBV6-6; CDR3 protein: CASSYGGGFSNQPQHF
V gene: TRBV18; CDR3 protein: CASSPENRGGKEAFF
V gene: TRBV6-6; CDR3 protein: CASTQTPQGANEQFF
V gene: TRBV30; CDR3 protein: CAWGARRSVNEQFF
V gene: TRBV19; CDR3 protein: CASSIPRSRTGTGELFF
V gene: TRBV25-1; CDR3 protein: CASSTHRGSPEAFF
V gene: TRBV30; CDR3 protein: CALNRVGAGGEQFF
V gene: TRBV9; CDR3 protein: CASSVEGQRGNEQFF
V gene: TRBV28; CDR3 protein: CASGRDRAYTIYF
V gene: TRBV10-2; CDR3 protein: CASGATNTGELFF
V gene: TRBV7-6; CDR3 protein: CASSSSGGAGANVLTF
V gene: TRBV19; CDR3 protein: CASSRAGQPYGYTF
V gene: TRBV27; CDR3 protein: CASTHYNEQFF
V gene: TRBV6-6; CDR3 protein: CASSRGQNTDTQYF
V gene: TRBV5-6; CDR3 protein: CASSFVGVTGELFF
V gene: TRBV20-1; CDR3 protein: CSATSTGRQFF
V gene: TRBV19; CDR3 protein: CASSILRAEEQFF
V gene: TRBV2; CDR3 protein: CASSSYSYTEAFF
V gene: TRBV7-9; CDR3 protein: CASSLTPDRGGNEKLFF
V gene: TRBV12-5; CDR3 protein: CASGFWSSYEQYF
V gene: TRBV5-6; CDR3 protein: CASSSGQGASYGYTF
V gene: TRBV5-5; CDR3 protein: CASSLGQGSYNEQFF
V gene: TRBV6-5; CDR3 protein: CASSYNQGASAGYTF
V gene: TRBV7-9; CDR3 protein: CASSLDRENQPQHF
V gene: TRBV21-1; CDR3 protein: CASSKVTFGGHSYEQYF
V gene: TRBV11-2; CDR3 protein: CASSRDTFYGYTF
V gene: TRBV27; CDR3 protein: CASSSGLKGETQYF
V gene: TRBV30; CDR3 protein: CAGTRGGDTQYF
V gene: TRBV2; CDR3 protein: CASSPGQGAYEQYF
V gene: TRBV6-6; CDR3 protein: CASIQGSGNTIYF
V gene: TRBV12-3/TRBV12-4; CDR3 protein: CASSFGGSDTQYF
V gene: TRBV5-1; CDR3 protein: CASSFWGNDNEQFF
V gene: TRBV12-1; CDR3 protein: CASSFYRVRATDTQYF
V gene: TRBV5-4; CDR3 protein: CASRREDYNSPLHF
V gene: TRBV28; CDR3 protein: CASRPLGQAPYEQYF
V gene: TRBV3-1/TRBV3-2; CDR3 protein: CASSPGVAGFYEQYF
V gene: TRBV19; CDR3 protein: CASSIAGTVGSNQPQHF
V gene: TRBV19; CDR3 protein: CASSSLDRRGYTF